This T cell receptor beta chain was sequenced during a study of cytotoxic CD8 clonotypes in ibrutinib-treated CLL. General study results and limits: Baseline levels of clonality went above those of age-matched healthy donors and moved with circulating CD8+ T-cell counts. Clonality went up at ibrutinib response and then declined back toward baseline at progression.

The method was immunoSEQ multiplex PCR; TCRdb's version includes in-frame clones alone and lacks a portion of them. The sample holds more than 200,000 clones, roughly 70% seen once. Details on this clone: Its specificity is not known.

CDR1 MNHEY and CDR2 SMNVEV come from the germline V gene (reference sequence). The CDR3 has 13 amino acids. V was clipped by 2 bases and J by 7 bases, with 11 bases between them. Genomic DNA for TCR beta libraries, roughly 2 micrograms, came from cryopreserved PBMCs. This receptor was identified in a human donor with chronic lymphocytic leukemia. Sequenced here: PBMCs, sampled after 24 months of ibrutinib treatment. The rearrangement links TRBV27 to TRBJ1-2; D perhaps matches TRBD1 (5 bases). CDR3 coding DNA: TGTGCCAGCAGTTTACCCGGGAGGGGTGGCTACACCTTC. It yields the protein CASSLPGRGGYTF.